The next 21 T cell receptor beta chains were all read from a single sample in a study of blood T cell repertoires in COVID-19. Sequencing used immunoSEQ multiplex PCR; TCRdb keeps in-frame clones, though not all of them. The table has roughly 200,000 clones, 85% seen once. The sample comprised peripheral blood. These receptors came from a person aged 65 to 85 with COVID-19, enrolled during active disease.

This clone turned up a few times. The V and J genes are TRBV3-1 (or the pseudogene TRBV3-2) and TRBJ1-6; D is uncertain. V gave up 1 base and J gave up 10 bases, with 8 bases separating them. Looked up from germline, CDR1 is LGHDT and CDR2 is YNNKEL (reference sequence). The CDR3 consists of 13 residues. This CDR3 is CASSQVEGSPLHF. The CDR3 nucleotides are TGTGCCAGCAGCCAAGTCGAGGGCTCACCCCTCCACTTT.

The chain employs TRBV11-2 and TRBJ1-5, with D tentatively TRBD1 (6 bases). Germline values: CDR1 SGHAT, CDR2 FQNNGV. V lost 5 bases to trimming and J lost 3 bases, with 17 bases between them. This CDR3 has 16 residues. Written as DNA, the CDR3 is TGTGCCAGCAGCCGAGGGGGAGGGGCCCACAATCAGCCCCAGCATTTT. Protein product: CASSRGGGAHNQPQHF.

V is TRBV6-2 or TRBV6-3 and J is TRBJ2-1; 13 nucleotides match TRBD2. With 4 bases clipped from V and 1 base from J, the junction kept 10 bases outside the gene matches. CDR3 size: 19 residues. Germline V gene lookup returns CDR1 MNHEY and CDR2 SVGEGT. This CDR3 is CASSSTLGLAGISYNEQFF. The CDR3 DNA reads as TGTGCCAGCAGTTCCACCCTGGGACTAGCGGGAATATCCTACAATGAGCAGTTCTTC.

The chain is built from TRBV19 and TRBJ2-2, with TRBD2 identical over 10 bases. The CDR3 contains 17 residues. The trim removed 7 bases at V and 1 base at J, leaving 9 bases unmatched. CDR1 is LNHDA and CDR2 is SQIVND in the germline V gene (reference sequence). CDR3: CASKTGGTSENTGELFF. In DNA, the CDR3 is TGTGCCAGTAAAACTGGGGGGACTAGCGAGAACACCGGGGAGCTGTTTTTT.

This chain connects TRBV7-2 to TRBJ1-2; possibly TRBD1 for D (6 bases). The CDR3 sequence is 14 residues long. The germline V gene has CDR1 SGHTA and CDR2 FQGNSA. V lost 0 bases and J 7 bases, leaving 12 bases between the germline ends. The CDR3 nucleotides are TGTGCCAGCAGCTTAGCGTTGGGGGCTCGTGGCTACACCTTC. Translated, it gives CASSLALGARGYTF. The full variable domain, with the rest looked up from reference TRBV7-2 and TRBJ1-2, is GAGVSQSPSNKVTEKGKDVELRCDPISGHTALYWYRQSLGQGLEFLIYFQGNSAPDKSGLPSDRFSAERTGGSVSTLTIQRTQQEDSAVYLCASSLALGARGYTFGSGTRLTVV.

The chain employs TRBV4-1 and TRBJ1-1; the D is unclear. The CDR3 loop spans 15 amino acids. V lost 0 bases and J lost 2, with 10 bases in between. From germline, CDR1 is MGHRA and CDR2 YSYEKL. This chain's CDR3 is CASSQDAEANTEAFF. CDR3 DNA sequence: TGCGCCAGCAGCCAAGACGCCGAAGCCAACACTGAAGCTTTCTTT.

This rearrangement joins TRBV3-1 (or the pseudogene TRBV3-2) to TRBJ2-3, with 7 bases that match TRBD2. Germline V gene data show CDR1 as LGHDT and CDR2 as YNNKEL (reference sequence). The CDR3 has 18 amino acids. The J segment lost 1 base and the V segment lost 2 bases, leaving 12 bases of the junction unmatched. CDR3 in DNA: TGTGCCAGCAGCCAATCCAAATCGGGGGGACTACGCACAGATACGCAGTATTTT. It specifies CASSQSKSGGLRTDTQYF.

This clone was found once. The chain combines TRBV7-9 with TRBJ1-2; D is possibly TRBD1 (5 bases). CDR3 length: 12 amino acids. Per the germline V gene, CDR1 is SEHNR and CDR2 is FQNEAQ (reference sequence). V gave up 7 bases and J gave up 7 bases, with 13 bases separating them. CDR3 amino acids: CASTLGGTGYTF. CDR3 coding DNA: TGTGCCAGCACCCTCGGGGGAACTGGCTACACCTTC. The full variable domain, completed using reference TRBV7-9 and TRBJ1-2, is DTGVSQNPRHKITKRGQNVTFRCDPISEHNRLYWYRQTLGQGPEFLTYFQNEAQLEKSRLLSDRFSAERPKGSFSTLEIQRTEQGDSAMYLCASTLGGTGYTFGSGTRLTVV.

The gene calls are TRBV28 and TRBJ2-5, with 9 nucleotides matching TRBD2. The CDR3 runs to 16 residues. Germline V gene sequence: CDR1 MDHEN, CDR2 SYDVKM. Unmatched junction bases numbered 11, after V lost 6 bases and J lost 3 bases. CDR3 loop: CASSHSGRVLKETQYF. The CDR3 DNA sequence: TGTGCCAGCAGCCATAGCGGGAGAGTGCTCAAAGAGACCCAGTACTTC.

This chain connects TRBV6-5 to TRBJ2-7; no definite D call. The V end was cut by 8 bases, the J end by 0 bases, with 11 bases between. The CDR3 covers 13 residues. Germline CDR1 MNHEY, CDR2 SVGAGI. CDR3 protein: CASAPRSSYEQYF. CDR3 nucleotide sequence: TGTGCCAGCGCTCCGAGGAGCTCCTACGAGCAGTACTTC.

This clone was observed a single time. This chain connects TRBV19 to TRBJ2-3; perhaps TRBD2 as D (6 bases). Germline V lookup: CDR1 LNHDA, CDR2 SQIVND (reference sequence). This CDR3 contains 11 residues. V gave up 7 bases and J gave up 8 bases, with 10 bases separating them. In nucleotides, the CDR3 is TGTGCCAGTAAGTCCGGGGGTACGCAGTATTTT. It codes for CASKSGGTQYF.

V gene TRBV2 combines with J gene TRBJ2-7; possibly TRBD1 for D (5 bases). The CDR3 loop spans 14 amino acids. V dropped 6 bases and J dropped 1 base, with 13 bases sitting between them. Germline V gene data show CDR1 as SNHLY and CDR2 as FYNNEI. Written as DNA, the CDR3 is TGTGCCAGCAGGAGTGGGGCCCGATCCTACGAGCAGTACTTC. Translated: CASRSGARSYEQYF.

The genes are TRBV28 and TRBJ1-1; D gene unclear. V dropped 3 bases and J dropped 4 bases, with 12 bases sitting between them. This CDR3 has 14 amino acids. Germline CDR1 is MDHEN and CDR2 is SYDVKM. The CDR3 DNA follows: TGTGCCAGCAGTTTTCTCCCAGAGGCCACTGAAGCTTTCTTT. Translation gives CASSFLPEATEAFF.

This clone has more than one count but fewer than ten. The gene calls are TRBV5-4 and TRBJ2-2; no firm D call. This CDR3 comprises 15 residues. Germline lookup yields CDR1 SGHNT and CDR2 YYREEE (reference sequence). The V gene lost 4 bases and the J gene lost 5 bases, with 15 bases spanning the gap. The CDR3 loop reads CASSTDLSKTGELFF. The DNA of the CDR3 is TGTGCCAGCAGCACCGACTTAAGTAAGACCGGGGAGCTGTTTTTT.

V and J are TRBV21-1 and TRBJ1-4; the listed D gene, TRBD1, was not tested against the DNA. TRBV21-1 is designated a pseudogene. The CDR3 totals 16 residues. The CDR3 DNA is TGTGCCAGCAGCCAGGGGGCCCTTGCAACTAATGAAAAACTGTTTTTT. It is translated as CASSQGALATNEKLFF.

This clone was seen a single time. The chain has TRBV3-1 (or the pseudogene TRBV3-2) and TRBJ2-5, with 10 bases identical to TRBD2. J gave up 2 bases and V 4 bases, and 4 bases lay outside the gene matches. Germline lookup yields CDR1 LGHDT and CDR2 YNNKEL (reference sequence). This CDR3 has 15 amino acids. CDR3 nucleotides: TGTGCCAGCAGCCCCCCTAGCGGGGGTCAAGAGACCCAGTACTTC. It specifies CASSPPSGGQETQYF.

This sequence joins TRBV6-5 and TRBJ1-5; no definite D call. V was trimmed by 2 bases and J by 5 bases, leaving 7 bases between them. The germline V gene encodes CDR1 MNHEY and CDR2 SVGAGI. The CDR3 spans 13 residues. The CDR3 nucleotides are TGTGCCAGCAGTTACCGACTTGATCAGCCCCAGCATTTT. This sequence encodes CASSYRLDQPQHF.

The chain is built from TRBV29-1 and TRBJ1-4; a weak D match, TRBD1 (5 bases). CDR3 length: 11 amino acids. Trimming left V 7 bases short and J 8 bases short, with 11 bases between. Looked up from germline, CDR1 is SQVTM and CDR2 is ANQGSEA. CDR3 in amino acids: CSGGHPEKLFF. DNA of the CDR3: TGCAGCGGTGGACACCCGGAAAAACTGTTTTTT.

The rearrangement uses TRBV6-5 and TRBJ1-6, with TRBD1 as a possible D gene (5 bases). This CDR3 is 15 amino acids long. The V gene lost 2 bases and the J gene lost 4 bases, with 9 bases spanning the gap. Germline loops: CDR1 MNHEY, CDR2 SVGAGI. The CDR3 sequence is CASSYGADYNSPLHF. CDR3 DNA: TGTGCCAGCAGTTACGGGGCAGATTATAATTCACCCCTCCACTTT.

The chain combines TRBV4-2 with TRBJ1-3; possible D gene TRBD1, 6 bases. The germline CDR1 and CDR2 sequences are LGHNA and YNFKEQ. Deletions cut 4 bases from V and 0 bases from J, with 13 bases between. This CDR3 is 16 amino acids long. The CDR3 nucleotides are TGTGCCAGCAGCCGCACGCAGGGGCACTCTGGAAACACCATATATTTT. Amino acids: CASSRTQGHSGNTIYF.

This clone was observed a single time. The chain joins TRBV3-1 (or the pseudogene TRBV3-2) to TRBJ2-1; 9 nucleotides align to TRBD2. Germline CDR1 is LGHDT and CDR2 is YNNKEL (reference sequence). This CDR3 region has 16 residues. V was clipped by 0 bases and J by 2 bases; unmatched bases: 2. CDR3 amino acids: CASSQEPSGAYNEQFF. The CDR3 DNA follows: TGTGCCAGCAGCCAAGAGCCTAGCGGGGCCTACAATGAGCAGTTCTTC.